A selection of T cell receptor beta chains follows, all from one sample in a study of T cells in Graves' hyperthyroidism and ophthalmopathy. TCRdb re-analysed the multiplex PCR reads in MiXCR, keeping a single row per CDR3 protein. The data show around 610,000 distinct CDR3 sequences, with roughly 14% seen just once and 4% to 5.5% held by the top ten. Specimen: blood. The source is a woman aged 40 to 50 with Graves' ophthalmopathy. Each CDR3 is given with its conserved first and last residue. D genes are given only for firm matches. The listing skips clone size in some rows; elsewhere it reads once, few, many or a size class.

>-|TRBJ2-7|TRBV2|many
TGTGCCAGCAACCACCGGGAAGGCGACGAGCAGTACTTC
CASNHREGDEQYF
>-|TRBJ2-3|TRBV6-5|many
TGTGCCAGCAGTTATCGGGCAGGACACACAGATACGCAGTATTTT
CASSYRAGHTDTQYF
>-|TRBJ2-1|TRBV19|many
TGTGCCAGTACCCGTGGAGGCTCCTACAATGAGCAGTTCTTC
CASTRGGSYNEQFF
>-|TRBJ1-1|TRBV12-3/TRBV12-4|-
TGTGCCAGCAGTTCTAGGGGGAGGCCTTCAGCTTTCTTT
CASSSRGRPSAFF
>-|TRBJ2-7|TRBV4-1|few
TGCGCCAGCAGCCAAGATCCCCAGGGAAGTATGTACGAGCAGTACTTC
CASSQDPQGSMYEQYF
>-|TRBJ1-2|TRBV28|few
TGTGCCAGCAGTATTTCTTTGAACGGCTACACCTTC
CASSISLNGYTF
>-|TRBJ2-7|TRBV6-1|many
TGTGCCAGCAGTGGAGGAGGGCCAAGTGGGTACGAGCAGTACTTC
CASSGGGPSGYEQYF
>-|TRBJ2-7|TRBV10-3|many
TGTGCCATCAGTGAGGCCTCCGGGACTGTGTCCTACGAGCAGTACTTC
CAISEASGTVSYEQYF
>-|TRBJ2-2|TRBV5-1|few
TGCGCCAGCAGCATCCGGGACGGAGTCACCGGGGAGCTGTTTTTT
CASSIRDGVTGELFF
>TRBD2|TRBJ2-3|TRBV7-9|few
TGTGCCAGCAGCCCCGGACTAGCTGCAGATACGCAGTATTTT
CASSPGLAADTQYF
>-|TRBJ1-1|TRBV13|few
TGTGCCAGCAGCGCTTCCTGGGGGGAAGCTTTCTTT
CASSASWGEAFF
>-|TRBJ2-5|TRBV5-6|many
TGTGCCAGCAGCTCAAGGGGACGAACTAGGACTGAGACCCAGTACTTC
CASSSRGRTRTETQYF
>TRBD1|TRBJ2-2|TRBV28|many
TGTGCCAGCAGCGTGGACAGGGGACCCGGGGAGCTGTTTTTT
CASSVDRGPGELFF
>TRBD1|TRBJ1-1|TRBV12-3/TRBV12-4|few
TGTGCCAGCAGTGGGACAGGGGGCAAGCGGACTGAAGCTTTCTTT
CASSGTGGKRTEAFF
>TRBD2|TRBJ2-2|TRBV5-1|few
TGCGCCAGCAGCTACGGACTAGCGGGAGGGAACACCGGGGAGCTGTTTTTT
CASSYGLAGGNTGELFF
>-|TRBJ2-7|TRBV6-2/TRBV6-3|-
TGTGCCAGCAGTAAGTCAGGATCCTACGAGCAGTACTTC
CASSKSGSYEQYF
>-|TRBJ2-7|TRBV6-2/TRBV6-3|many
TGTGCCAGCAACCCCCGGAGCGGGTCCTACGAGCAGTACTTC
CASNPRSGSYEQYF
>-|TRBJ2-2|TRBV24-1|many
TGTGCCACCAGTGCAGGTCCCGGGGAGCTGTTTTTT
CATSAGPGELFF
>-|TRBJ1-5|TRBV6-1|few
TGTGCCAGCAGCCAAAGGAGCCGAGGGGAGCCCCAGCATTTT
CASSQRSRGEPQHF
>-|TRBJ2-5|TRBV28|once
TGTGCCAGCAGTTACTTTAGGTACCAAGAGACCCAGTACTTC
CASSYFRYQETQYF
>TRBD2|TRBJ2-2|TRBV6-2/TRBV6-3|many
TGTGCCAGCGCCCAGCGGGAGGTCACCGGGGAGCTGTTTTTT
CASAQREVTGELFF
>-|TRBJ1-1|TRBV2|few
TGTGCCAGCAGTGAAGCCCCAGAGCTCACTGAAGCTTTCTTT
CASSEAPELTEAFF
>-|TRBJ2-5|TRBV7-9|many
TGTGCCAGCGCCCGGTCGGTGGAGACCCAGTACTTC
CASARSVETQYF
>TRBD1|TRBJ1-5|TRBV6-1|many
TGTGCCAGCAGCCGACAGGGGGAAGTGGGCAATCAGCCCCAGCATTTT
CASSRQGEVGNQPQHF
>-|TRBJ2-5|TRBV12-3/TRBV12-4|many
TGTGCCAGCAACTCCGATCAGGGGCCGAGGGAGACCCAGTACTTC
CASNSDQGPRETQYF
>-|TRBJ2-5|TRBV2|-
TGTGCCAGCAGTGCTCGGGAGAGGGAGACCCAGTACTTC
CASSARERETQYF
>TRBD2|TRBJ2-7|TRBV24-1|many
TGTGCCACCAGTGATTCCGGCGGGAGGGAGTACGAGCAGTACTTC
CATSDSGGREYEQYF
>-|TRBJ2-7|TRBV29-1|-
TGCAGCGTTGAATTCTTATCGGACGCGGTCTACGAGCAGTACTTC
CSVEFLSDAVYEQYF
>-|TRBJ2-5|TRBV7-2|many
TGTGCCAGCAGCCTAGGGCTGGAGGAGACCCAGTACTTC
CASSLGLEETQYF
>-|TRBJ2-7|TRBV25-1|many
TGTGCCAGCACTAACGAGGTGGGGTTCTACGAGCAGTACTTC
CASTNEVGFYEQYF
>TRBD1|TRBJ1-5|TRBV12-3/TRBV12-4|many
TGTGCCAGCAGTTTGGGACAGGGGGCGATTCAGCCCCAGCATTTT
CASSLGQGAIQPQHF
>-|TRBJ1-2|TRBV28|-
TGTGCCAGCAGTTTTTCTCGGGGTGGCTACACCTTC
CASSFSRGGYTF
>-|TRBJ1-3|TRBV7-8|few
TGTGCCAGCAGCTTCGTCTCTGGAAACACCATATATTTT
CASSFVSGNTIYF
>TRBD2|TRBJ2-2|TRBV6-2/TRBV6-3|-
TGTGCCAGCAGTTATCGACTAGCGGGAGGGGTTCACACCGGGGAGCTGTTTTTT
CASSYRLAGGVHTGELFF
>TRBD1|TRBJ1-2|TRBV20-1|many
TGCAGTGCTGTACAGGGGGATAACTATGGCTACACCTTC
CSAVQGDNYGYTF
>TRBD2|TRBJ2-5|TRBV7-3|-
TGTGCCAGCAGCTTAAACGCGGGACTAGCGGGAGCGGTGGAGACCCAGTACTTC
CASSLNAGLAGAVETQYF
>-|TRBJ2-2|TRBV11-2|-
TGTGCCAGCGGAACATTATGGGGGAGCAGCACCGGGGAGCTGTTTTTT
CASGTLWGSSTGELFF
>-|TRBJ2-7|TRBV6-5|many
TGTGCCAGCAGGGGGACGAATCCCTACGAGCAGTACTTC
CASRGTNPYEQYF
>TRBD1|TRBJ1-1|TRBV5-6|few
TGTGCCAGCAGCTCGGGGGGACAGACGGCTTTCTTT
CASSSGGQTAFF
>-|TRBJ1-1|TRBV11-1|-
TGTGCCAGCAGCTTAGAAGAGGTAGGCACTGAAGCTTTCTTT
CASSLEEVGTEAFF
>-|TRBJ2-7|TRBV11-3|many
TGTGCCAGCTCCGGGGGCAGTAGCTCCTACGAGCAGTACTTC
CASSGGSSSYEQYF
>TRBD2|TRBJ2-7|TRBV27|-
TGTGCCAGCAGTCAACCGGGACTAGCGGGAGGGCTCGAGCAGTACTTC
CASSQPGLAGGLEQYF
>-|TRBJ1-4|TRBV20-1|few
TGCAGTGTCCCGGACGCAACTAATGAAAAACTGTTTTTT
CSVPDATNEKLFF
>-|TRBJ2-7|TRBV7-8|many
TGTGCCAGCAGCCCGCAGGGGAGGTGGGCCTACGAGCAGTACTTC
CASSPQGRWAYEQYF
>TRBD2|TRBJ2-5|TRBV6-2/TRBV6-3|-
TGTGCCAGCAGTTACCCTGGACTAGCGGGAGGGCTCCAAGAGACCCAGTACTTC
CASSYPGLAGGLQETQYF
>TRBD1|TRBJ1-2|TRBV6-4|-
TGTGCCAGCAGCCCTGGACAGGTCGTTGGCACCTTC
CASSPGQVVGTF
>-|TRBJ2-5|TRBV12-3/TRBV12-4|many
TGTGCCAGCAGTTACGGACACCGCCAAGAGACCCAGTACTTC
CASSYGHRQETQYF
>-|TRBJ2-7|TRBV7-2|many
TGTGCCAGCAGCGGAGGTAGCGGAAGAACCTACGAGCAGTACTTC
CASSGGSGRTYEQYF
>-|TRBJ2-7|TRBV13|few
TGTGCCAGCAGCTTAGGCTGGTCTTATTCTTACGAGCAGTACTTC
CASSLGWSYSYEQYF
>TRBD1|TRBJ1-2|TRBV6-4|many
TGTGCCAACGCCGACCCGACAGGGGGCGACTATGGCTACACCTTC
CANADPTGGDYGYTF
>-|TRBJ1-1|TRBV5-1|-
TGCGCCAGCAGCTTGGGAGGGGGGACGGACACTGGAGCTTTCTTT
CASSLGGGTDTGAFF
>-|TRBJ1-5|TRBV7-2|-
TGTGCCAGCAGGATGGTAGGGGCACCGCATCAGCCCCAGCATTTT
CASRMVGAPHQPQHF
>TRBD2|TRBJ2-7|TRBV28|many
TGTGCCAGCACATTAGGGCGGGGGGAGCAGTACTTC
CASTLGRGEQYF
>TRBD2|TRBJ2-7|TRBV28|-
TGTGCCAGCAGTTTCCGAGCGGGAGGGGACGAGCAGTACTTC
CASSFRAGGDEQYF
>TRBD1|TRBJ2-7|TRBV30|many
TGTGCCTGGGCGCGTGGGACAGGGGGCTTCGACGAGCAGTACTTC
CAWARGTGGFDEQYF